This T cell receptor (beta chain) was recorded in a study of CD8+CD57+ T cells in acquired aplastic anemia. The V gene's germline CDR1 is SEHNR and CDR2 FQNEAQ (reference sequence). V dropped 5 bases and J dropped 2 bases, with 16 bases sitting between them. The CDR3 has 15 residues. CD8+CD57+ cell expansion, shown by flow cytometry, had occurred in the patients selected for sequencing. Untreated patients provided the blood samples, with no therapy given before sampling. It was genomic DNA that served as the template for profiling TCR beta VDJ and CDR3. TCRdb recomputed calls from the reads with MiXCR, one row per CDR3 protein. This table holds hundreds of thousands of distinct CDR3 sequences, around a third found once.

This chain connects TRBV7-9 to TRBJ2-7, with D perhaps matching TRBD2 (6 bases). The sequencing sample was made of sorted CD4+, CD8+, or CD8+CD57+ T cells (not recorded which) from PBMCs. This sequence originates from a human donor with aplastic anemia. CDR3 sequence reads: CASSPGRRGTYEQYF. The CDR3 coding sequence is TGTGCCAGCAGCCCAGGACGGCGGGGAACCTACGAGCAGTACTTC.